The next 23 T cell receptor beta chains were all read from a single sample in a study of T-cell memory formation after mild COVID-19. MiXCR, applied by TCRdb to the 5' RACE reads, yields one record per CDR3 protein. Among fewer than 350,000 distinct CDR3 sequences listed, approximately 15% were seen once. The sample comprised PBMCs or a T cell subset sorted from them (not recorded which). All receptors come from a man aged 18 to 35 who had mild COVID-19 (a few samples of this study predate the infection). Cell type and time point are not known.

V gene TRBV7-6 combines with J gene TRBJ2-5; TRBD1 matches at 9 bases. The junction had 14 bases not matched to a gene; V was cut back by 5 bases and J by 4 bases. The CDR3 has 17 residues. From germline, CDR1 is SGHVS and CDR2 FNYEAQ. The CDR3, as DNA: TGTGCCAGCAGCCCAAGGGTCCGGGACAGGGTTAGAGAGACCCAGTACTTC. It is translated as CASSPRVRDRVRETQYF.

The rearrangement joins TRBV6-2 or TRBV6-3 to TRBJ2-5; D is perhaps TRBD2 (6 bases). V lost 6 bases, J lost 5 bases, and 16 bases lay in between. CDR3 length equals 14 residues. CDR1 and CDR2 (germline): MNHEY, SVGEGT. The CDR3 DNA is TGTGCCAGCAGCTGGACTATGAGATGGGAGACCCAGTACTTC. This codes for CASSWTMRWETQYF.

The chain links TRBV29-1 to TRBJ2-3; the match to TRBD2 covers 7 bases. Trimming cost V 7 bases and J 0 bases; bases outside gene matches: 7. This CDR3 contains 14 residues. In germline, CDR1 is SQVTM, CDR2 ANQGSEA. The DNA of the CDR3 is TGCAGCGGATGGGGGGGAGCTAGCACAGATACGCAGTATTTT. The encoded protein is CSGWGGASTDTQYF.

This clonotype was detected a few times. The chain joins TRBV7-2 to TRBJ2-1; 11 bases match TRBD2. V trimming: 5 bases; J trimming: 3 bases; junction bases outside the gene matches: 3. CDR3 length: 15 amino acids. Germline assignment: CDR1 SGHTA and CDR2 FQGNSA. In DNA form, the CDR3 reads TGTGCCAGCAGCGCTAGCGGGGGGAACTACAATGAGCAGTTCTTC. This encodes CASSASGGNYNEQFF.

In this sample, this clonotype turned up a few times. Here the CDR3 DNA reads TGCGCCAGCAGCCGAGAGACAGGCACTGAAGCTTTCTTT. This translates into CASSRETGTEAFF. The chain combines TRBV4-3 with TRBJ1-1, with D possibly being TRBD1 (6 bases). V gave up 4 bases and J gave up 4 bases, with 10 bases separating them. Looked up from germline, CDR1 is LGHNA and CDR2 is YSLEER. There are 13 residues in the CDR3.

This clonotype appeared a few times. The V and J genes are TRBV7-9 and TRBJ2-7; tentative D call: TRBD1 (5 bases). CDR1 and CDR2 (germline): SEHNR, FQNEAQ (reference sequence). Between the trimmed V and J ends, which lost 2 bases and 1 base, there was a span of 9 bases. This CDR3 has 14 residues. CDR3 sequence (DNA): TGTGCCAGCAGCTTACCCGACAGATCCTACGAGCAGTACGTC. It yields the protein CASSLPDRSYEQYV.

The sample holds a few counts of this clonotype. The CDR3: CASREGGIPGELFF. The CDR3 nucleotides are TGTGCCAGCAGGGAAGGGGGCATCCCCGGGGAGCTGTTTTTT. The chain uses TRBV28 and TRBJ2-2; 7 nucleotides align to TRBD1. Germline V lookup: CDR1 MDHEN, CDR2 SYDVKM. The length of the CDR3 is 14 residues. V lost 6 bases to trimming and J lost 6 bases; unmatched junction nucleotides: 7.

This clonotype was detected a few times. The rearrangement joins TRBV4-1 to TRBJ1-2; perhaps TRBD1 as D (5 bases). The CDR3 has 15 amino acids. The V gene's germline CDR1 is MGHRA and CDR2 YSYEKL. V shed 3 bases and J shed 1 base, with 12 bases lying between them. The CDR3 protein is CASSHGAGVNYGYTF. The CDR3 DNA reads as TGCGCCAGCAGCCACGGGGCAGGAGTTAACTATGGCTACACCTTC.

The gene calls are TRBV5-1 and TRBJ1-4; D gene unclear. Germline CDR1 SGHRS, CDR2 YFSETQ. The V end was cut by 4 bases, the J end by 7 bases, with 17 bases between. This CDR3 comprises 15 residues. The CDR3 loop is CASSDASGFSEKLFF. As DNA, the CDR3 is TGCGCCAGCAGCGATGCGTCTGGGTTTAGTGAAAAACTGTTTTTT.

V is TRBV2 and J is TRBJ2-1, with a weak D call TRBD2 (7 bases). Germline V gives CDR1 SNHLY, CDR2 FYNNEI. V lost 6 bases and J 2 bases, leaving 17 bases between the germline ends. The CDR3 runs to 16 residues. The CDR3 is CASSLTGGFTYNEQFF. DNA for the CDR3: TGTGCCAGCAGCCTCACGGGGGGCTTCACCTACAATGAGCAGTTCTTC.

The J gene is TRBJ2-5, the V gene TRBV5-8; D call uncertain. V lost 6 bases to trimming and J lost 2 bases, with 11 bases between them. The length of the CDR3 is 13 residues. The germline CDR1 and CDR2 sequences are SGHTS and YDEGEE. CDR3 DNA: TGTGCCAGCACCACTGGTCGACAAGAGACCCAGTACTTC. Translation gives CASTTGRQETQYF. The variable domain in full, completed from reference TRBV5-8 and TRBJ2-5, reads EAGVTQSPTHLIKTRGQQATLRCSPISGHTSVYWYQQALGLGLQFLLWYDEGEERNRGNFPPRFSGRQFPNYSSELNVNALELEDSALYLCASTTGRQETQYFGPGTRLLVL.

This clonotype showed up just a few times. J is TRBJ1-2 and V is TRBV4-1, with D possibly being TRBD1 (5 bases). The germline CDR1 and CDR2 sequences are MGHRA and YSYEKL. Trimming shortened V by 1 base and J by 0 bases, and 9 bases separated the two germline ends. There are 15 residues in the CDR3. This chain's CDR3 is CASSQGDGANYGYTF. In DNA, the CDR3 is TGCGCCAGCAGCCAAGGGGACGGCGCTAACTATGGCTACACCTTC.

The chain combines TRBV6-5 with TRBJ2-2; D is possibly TRBD2 (5 bases). Per the germline V gene, CDR1 is MNHEY and CDR2 is SVGAGI. CDR3 length: 14 residues. V lost 2 bases, J lost 7 bases, and 11 bases lay in between. CDR3 DNA: TGTGCCAGCAGTTACACTAGGAGCAGCGGGGAGCTGTTTTTT. The encoded protein is CASSYTRSSGELFF.

The chain carries TRBV5-1 and TRBJ2-1; 7 bases map to TRBD2. Trimming removed 4 bases from V and 7 bases from J; junction bases left unmatched: 11. In germline, CDR1 is SGHRS, CDR2 YFSETQ. The CDR3 totals 15 residues. CDR3 region: CASSQMGMGGNEQFF. In DNA form, the CDR3 reads TGCGCCAGCAGCCAGATGGGGATGGGAGGGAATGAGCAGTTCTTC.

This clonotype was detected many times. V is TRBV6-5 and J is TRBJ2-5, with D perhaps being TRBD1 or TRBD2 (6 bases each). Germline loops: CDR1 MNHEY, CDR2 SVGAGI. The CDR3 extends over 14 amino acids. Trimming pared 7 bases from V and 1 base from J, leaving 13 bases between. CDR3: CASKGGVSQETQYF. In nucleotides, the CDR3 is TGTGCCAGCAAGGGGGGCGTCAGCCAAGAGACCCAGTACTTC.

The chain combines TRBV6-5 with TRBJ2-7, with D maybe TRBD2 (6 bases). Trimming took 0 bases from V and 3 from J, leaving 12 bases between them. Germline values: CDR1 MNHEY, CDR2 SVGAGI. The CDR3 is 15 residues long. The CDR3 region is CASSYSPGLNYEQYF. CDR3 sequence (DNA): TGTGCCAGCAGTTACTCTCCGGGACTCAACTACGAGCAGTACTTC.

This clonotype showed up just a few times. This chain links TRBV7-9 with TRBJ1-4; TRBD1 might be the D (5 bases). Trimming took off 4 bases at V and 1 base at J, with 16 bases between the two ends. Germline V gene sequence: CDR1 SEHNR, CDR2 FQNEAQ (reference sequence). The CDR3 consists of 17 residues. The chain's CDR3 is CASSSRRGGRTNEKLFF. The CDR3 region has the DNA TGTGCCAGCAGCTCAAGACGGGGCGGGAGAACTAATGAAAAACTGTTTTTT.

The DNA for the CDR3 is TGCGCCAGCAGCCAAACTACAGGGCGCGGACAGCCCCAGCATTTT. It is translated as CASSQTTGRGQPQHF. The chain links TRBV4-1 to TRBJ1-5; possibly TRBD1 for D (6 bases). The CDR3 totals 15 residues. The V end was cut by 2 bases, the J end by 7 bases, with 15 bases between. Germline CDR1 reads MGHRA; CDR2 reads YSYEKL.

At least ten counts were recorded for this clonotype. V gene TRBV6-2 or TRBV6-3 combines with J gene TRBJ1-2; D possibly corresponds to TRBD1 (5 bases). The V end was cut by 9 bases, the J end by 7 bases, with 18 bases between. The CDR3 runs to 13 residues. Germline CDR1 and CDR2: MNHEY and SVGEGT. CDR3 in amino acids: CASTSAGGFGYTF. In nucleotides, the CDR3 is TGTGCCAGTACCAGTGCTGGGGGATTTGGCTACACCTTC.

This rearrangement joins TRBV24-1 to TRBJ2-7, with 9 nucleotides matching TRBD1. CDR1 and CDR2 from the germline V gene are KGHDR and SFDVKD. V shed 4 bases, J shed 6 bases, and the junction held 3 bases outside the gene matches. The CDR3 is 13 residues long. The CDR3 DNA follows: TGTGCCACCAGTGACCAGACAGGGGGCGAGCAGTACTTC. Its translation: CATSDQTGGEQYF.

This clonotype was recorded a few times. The rearrangement joins TRBV20-1 to TRBJ2-3; the match to TRBD2 covers 11 bases. After removal of 2 bases from V and 6 bases from J, the junction contained 4 bases not matched to a gene. CDR1 and CDR2 (germline): DFQATT, SNEGSKA (reference sequence). The CDR3 has 14 amino acids. The CDR3 nucleotides are TGCAGTGCTAGAAATAGCGGGGGGGTGGATACGCAGTATTTT. Translated, it gives CSARNSGGVDTQYF.

Only a few counts were recorded for this clonotype. The V and J genes are TRBV5-5 and TRBJ2-6, with D uncertain. CDR1 is SGHKS and CDR2 is YYEKEE in the germline V gene (reference sequence). There are 16 residues in the CDR3. The V gene lost 4 bases and the J gene lost 0 bases, with 11 bases spanning the gap. The CDR3 loop reads CASSKDPRSGANVLTF. CDR3 nucleotide sequence: TGTGCCAGCAGCAAAGACCCCCGCTCTGGGGCCAACGTCCTGACTTTC.

The rearrangement links TRBV6-2 or TRBV6-3 to TRBJ2-5; D is possibly TRBD2 (5 bases). The CDR3 has 17 residues. Germline assignment: CDR1 MNHEY and CDR2 SVGEGT. Trimming pared 4 bases from V and 1 base from J, leaving 19 bases between. CDR3 coding DNA: TGTGCCAGCAGTTTCGGTCGGGGTGGAGGAGGCCAAGAGACCCAGTACTTC. It is translated as CASSFGRGGGGQETQYF.